The 25 T cell receptor beta chains listed next were all sequenced from one sample in a study of blood T cells in healthy people across ages. Primed by a sample-barcoded 5' primer and a J-beta primer mix, a second PCR proceeded for about 6 to 12 cycles. TCRdb itself ran the 5' RACE reads through MiXCR, one entry per CDR3 protein. Of some 1.8 million distinct CDR3 sequences listed, roughly two fifths are singletons. The sequenced material came from blood. These receptors were obtained from a human donor in good health.

The J gene is TRBJ1-2, the V gene TRBV28; TRBD1 is a possible D gene (6 bases). CDR3 length: 14 residues. The V end lost 2 bases, the J end lost 2 bases, and 9 bases lay between the germline ends. Germline lookup yields CDR1 MDHEN and CDR2 SYDVKM. The CDR3 DNA reads as TGTGCCAGCAGTTTACCACAGGGCAACTATGGCTACACCTTC. Its translation: CASSLPQGNYGYTF.

The rearrangement uses TRBV5-1 and TRBJ1-1; D is unresolved. V was pared by 9 bases and J by 7 bases, with 19 bases between. CDR3 length equals 13 residues. Per the germline V gene, CDR1 is SGHRS and CDR2 is YFSETQ. The CDR3 loop reads CATRTDPYGEAFF. The CDR3 DNA sequence: TGCGCCACCAGAACGGATCCTTACGGTGAAGCTTTCTTT.

This clonotype came up many times. The CDR3 loop is CSVESGSHYGYTF. The DNA for the CDR3 is TGCAGCGTTGAATCGGGCAGCCACTATGGCTACACCTTC. The rearrangement uses TRBV29-1 and TRBJ1-2; D gene ambiguous. V was cut by 2 bases and J by 3 bases, with 10 bases left in between. This CDR3 is built from 13 residues. Looked up from germline, CDR1 is SQVTM and CDR2 is ANQGSEA.

The chain employs TRBV24-1 and TRBJ2-2, with D perhaps TRBD1 or TRBD2 (6 bases each). Trimming removed 4 bases at V and 4 bases at J, with 12 bases between. CDR1 is KGHDR, CDR2 SFDVKD, per germline. This CDR3 region has 15 residues. DNA for the CDR3: TGTGCCACCAGTGACCCGAAGGGGGGCACCGGGGAGCTGTTTTTT. Translating gives CATSDPKGGTGELFF.

The genes are TRBV25-1 and TRBJ2-4; D gene ambiguous. The last part of the DNA fits TRBJ2-7 better; the J call may be wrong. The CDR3 contains 12 residues. Germline loops: CDR1 MGHDK, CDR2 SYGVNS. DNA of the CDR3: TGTGCCAGCAGTGAATTTTACTACGAGCAGTACTTC. Its protein is CASSEFYYEQYF.

Comments on this clonotype: The junction differs from germline at one of its ends, possibly a read error. This rearrangement joins TRBV7-2 to TRBJ1-2; TRBD1 matches 8 bases. This CDR3 comprises 15 residues. Germline CDR1 reads SGHTA; CDR2 reads FQGNSA. CDR3 amino acids: CASSAGPGGIYGYTF. Written as DNA, the CDR3 is TGTGCCAGCAGCGCCGGTCCAGGGGGCATATATGGTTACACCTTC.

J is TRBJ1-6 and V is TRBV20-1, with a weak D call TRBD1 (5 bases). Trimming pared 5 bases from V and 7 bases from J, leaving 9 bases between. This CDR3 is 12 amino acids long. Germline V gene sequence: CDR1 DFQATT, CDR2 SNEGSKA (reference sequence). The CDR3 here is CSAANRNSPLHF. For the CDR3, the DNA is TGCAGTGCTGCCAACAGGAATTCACCCCTCCACTTT.

In its sample, this clonotype was seen a few times. The genes are TRBV11-2 and TRBJ2-5; D is ambiguous. Germline V gene lookup returns CDR1 SGHAT and CDR2 FQNNGV. The CDR3 spans 16 residues. Trimming pared 0 bases from V and 3 bases from J, leaving 14 bases between. The CDR3 DNA reads TGTGCCAGCAGCTTAGATATGGCGGTGGAGAAAGAGACCCAGTACTTC. Its translation is CASSLDMAVEKETQYF.

The rearrangement links TRBV5-1 to TRBJ2-1; D call uncertain. The CDR3 length is 15 residues. The germline V gene has CDR1 SGHRS and CDR2 YFSETQ. Trimming stripped 4 bases from V and 0 bases from J, with 11 bases between. CDR3 DNA sequence: TGCGCCAGCAGCCCGGACCTAAACTCCTACAATGAGCAGTTCTTC. Translating it yields CASSPDLNSYNEQFF. The complete variable domain, with remaining parts taken from reference TRBV5-1 and TRBJ2-1, reads KAGVTQTPRYLIKTRGQQVTLSCSPISGHRSVSWYQQTPGQGLQFLFEYFSETQRNKGNFPGRFSGRQFSNSRSEMNVSTLELGDSALYLCASSPDLNSYNEQFFGPGTRLTVL.

This clonotype was seen a few times. The chain links TRBV5-4 to TRBJ2-6, with a possible D match to TRBD1 (6 bases). Germline lookup yields CDR1 SGHNT and CDR2 YYREEE (reference sequence). V was trimmed by 4 bases and J by 1 base, leaving 18 bases between them. There are 18 residues in the CDR3. The CDR3: CASSDRDKVYSGANVLTF. DNA of the CDR3: TGTGCCAGCAGCGACCGGGACAAGGTATATTCTGGGGCCAACGTCCTGACTTTC. The full variable domain, completed using reference TRBV5-4 and TRBJ2-6, is ETGVTQSPTHLIKTRGQQVTLRCSSQSGHNTVSWYQQALGQGPQFIFQYYREEENGRGNFPPRFSGLQFPNYSSELNVNALELDDSALYLCASSDRDKVYSGANVLTFGAGSRLTVL.

This clonotype appeared a few times. The rearrangement links TRBV7-2 to TRBJ1-2; no clear D. The CDR3 is made up of 13 amino acids. V lost 0 bases to trimming and J lost 7 bases, with 9 bases between them. Germline V gene lookup returns CDR1 SGHTA and CDR2 FQGNSA. CDR3 protein: CASSLAGLSGYTF. CDR3 bases: TGTGCCAGCAGCTTAGCTGGGCTTAGTGGCTACACCTTC.

This clonotype was observed a few times. The chain is built from TRBV9 and TRBJ2-7; 7 bases agree with TRBD1. The J segment lost 6 bases and the V segment lost 4 bases, leaving 13 bases of the junction unmatched. The germline V gene encodes CDR1 SGDLS and CDR2 YYNGEE. The CDR3 is 15 amino acids. This CDR3 reads CASSPATGLKREQYF. The CDR3 nucleotides are TGTGCCAGCAGCCCTGCGACAGGGCTAAAGCGCGAGCAGTACTTC.

This clonotype was counted between two and nine times. This chain uses TRBV28 with TRBJ1-1; unclear D gene. Germline V gene lookup returns CDR1 MDHEN and CDR2 SYDVKM. The length of the CDR3 is 15 residues. V was pared by 6 bases and J by 1 base, with 15 bases between. CDR3 nucleotide sequence: TGTGCCAGCAGCTACATCTCGCGGGGGAACACTGAAGCTTTCTTT. It yields the protein CASSYISRGNTEAFF.

This rearrangement joins TRBV7-9 to TRBJ2-3; D might be TRBD1 or TRBD2, each matching 5 bases. The CDR3 runs 14 residues. V shed 4 bases and J shed 4 bases, with 12 bases lying between them. Germline V gene data show CDR1 as SEHNR and CDR2 as FQNEAQ (reference sequence). The CDR3 sequence: CASSWDLVADTQYF. CDR3 coding DNA: TGTGCCAGCAGCTGGGACCTCGTGGCAGATACGCAGTATTTT.

The chain joins TRBV7-2 to TRBJ2-3; either TRBD1 or TRBD2 may supply D (5 bases each). Trimming shortened V by 2 bases and J by 5 bases, and 14 bases separated the two germline ends. Germline-derived CDR1 and CDR2 are SGHTA and FQGNSA. CDR3 size: 15 residues. In nucleotides, the CDR3 is TGTGCCAGCAGCTTATTCCGGGACCGGAGAGATACGCAGTATTTT. Its protein product is CASSLFRDRRDTQYF.

This clonotype was counted a few times. The chain carries TRBV4-1 and TRBJ2-7; weak D call: TRBD2 (6 bases). The DNA end favors TRBJ2-5, so the J call may be wrong. In germline, CDR1 is MGHRA, CDR2 YSYEKL. The CDR3 spans 14 residues. The CDR3 reads CASSQGAGGWTQYF. The CDR3 coding sequence is TGCGCCAGCAGCCAGGGCGCTGGGGGGTGGACCCAGTACTTC.

The chain has TRBV14 and TRBJ1-6, with 9 nucleotides matching TRBD1. The CDR3 totals 14 residues. The germline CDR1 and CDR2 sequences are SGHDN and FVKESK. The V segment lost 5 bases and the J segment 7 bases; nucleotides outside the gene matches: 3. The CDR3 coding sequence is TGTGCCAGCAGCGGAGACAGGGGGAATTCACCCCTCCACTTT. Its translation is CASSGDRGNSPLHF.

V usage is TRBV20-1 and J usage is TRBJ2-2, with D possibly being TRBD1 or TRBD2 (5 bases each). The CDR3 covers 14 residues. CDR1 DFQATT and CDR2 SNEGSKA come from the germline V gene (reference sequence). V gave up 0 bases and J gave up 1 base, with 6 bases separating them. CDR3 amino acids: CSARDGGNTGELFF. The CDR3 bases are TGCAGTGCTAGAGATGGGGGGAACACCGGGGAGCTGTTTTTT.

About this clonotype: One end of the junction fails to match germline, which may point to a read error. This chain joins TRBV12-3 or TRBV12-4 and TRBJ2-3; TRBD1 is a possible D gene (5 bases). The CDR3 is made up of 14 amino acids. CDR3 in DNA: TGTGCCAGCAGTTTACAGGGAAGTCGAGATGCGCAGTATTTT. Protein: CASSLQGSRDAQYF.

This clonotype showed up just a few times. The rearrangement uses TRBV11-2 and TRBJ2-7; no clear D gene. V was shortened by 5 bases and J by 4 bases, with 15 bases between the two germline ends. CDR1 is SGHAT and CDR2 is FQNNGV in the germline V gene. This CDR3 has 14 amino acids. The CDR3 DNA sequence: TGTGCCAGCAGCCAGTTCCAAGGCCCTTACGAGCAGTACTTC. Translated, it gives CASSQFQGPYEQYF.

The rearrangement uses TRBV28 and TRBJ1-2; 7 nucleotides line up with TRBD1. The CDR3 runs 18 residues. The V segment lost 3 bases and the J segment 7 bases; nucleotides outside the gene matches: 20. Germline assignment: CDR1 MDHEN and CDR2 SYDVKM. CDR3 nucleotide sequence: TGTGCCAGCAGTTTTCCCATACAGGGGTCTCTAGTTCCTGGTGGCTACACCTTC. Protein sequence: CASSFPIQGSLVPGGYTF.

The chain links TRBV4-3 to TRBJ2-7; TRBD2 matches at 8 bases. The V gene end was trimmed by 1 base and the J gene end by 2 bases; junction bases not matched to a gene: 10. The length of the CDR3 is 17 residues. CDR1 and CDR2 from the germline V gene are LGHNA and YSLEER. CDR3: CASSQASGGAPPYEQYF. DNA for the CDR3: TGCGCCAGCAGCCAAGCGTCCGGGGGGGCCCCACCCTACGAGCAGTACTTC.

This clonotype was observed a handful of times. The chain recombines TRBV29-1 with TRBJ1-1; tentative D call: TRBD1 (5 bases). Trimming cost V 3 bases and J 5 bases, with 16 bases left between them. The CDR3 totals 14 residues. In germline, CDR1 is SQVTM, CDR2 ANQGSEA. The CDR3 region is CSVEPGGSGTEAFF. The CDR3 nucleotides are TGCAGCGTTGAGCCCGGGGGTAGTGGAACTGAAGCTTTCTTT.

The rearrangement uses TRBV20-1 and TRBJ2-1; 9 bases match TRBD1. Per germline, CDR1 DFQATT and CDR2 SNEGSKA (reference sequence). The J segment lost 7 bases and the V segment lost 7 bases, leaving 8 bases of the junction unmatched. This CDR3 contains 13 residues. DNA of the CDR3: TGCAGTGTTGCGGGACAGGGTTGGAATGAGCAGTTCTTC. Its protein is CSVAGQGWNEQFF.

The chain has TRBV7-6 and TRBJ1-3; weak D call: TRBD1 (6 bases). This CDR3 spans 16 amino acids. CDR1 and CDR2 (germline): SGHVS, FNYEAQ. V was trimmed by 5 bases and J by 0 bases, leaving 14 bases between them. CDR3 protein: CASSPGTHNSGNTIYF. The CDR3 coding sequence is TGTGCCAGCAGCCCCGGGACACACAACTCTGGAAACACCATATATTTT.